A selection of T cell receptor beta chains follows, all from one sample in a study of blood T cell repertoires in COVID-19. TCRdb keeps only in-frame clones here, not all; method: immunoSEQ multiplex PCR. Here the sample spans roughly 110,000 clones, approximately 80% being singletons. Material: peripheral blood. The receptor source for this set is a woman in her 40s with acute or convalescent COVID-19. Each CDR3 is given with its conserved first and last residue. The order of the fields is J gene, D gene, V gene, clone size, CDR3 protein, CDR3 DNA. The D gene is left open where the match is weak. The size of a clone is reported for some rows only, either as once, few or many, or as a class for expanded clones.

TRBJ1-3 NA TRBV19 few CASGGRENTIYF TGTGCATCCGGGGGAAGGGAAAACACCATATATTTT
TRBJ2-5 TRBD1 TRBV5-1 once CASSRDSSRGETQYF TGCGCCAGCAGCAGGGACAGCTCGAGGGGGGAGACCCAGTACTTC
TRBJ1-1 NA TRBV2 NA CASSESWRGTEAFF TGTGCCAGCAGTGAAAGCTGGAGGGGCACTGAAGCTTTCTTT
TRBJ1-1 NA TRBV7-8 NA CASSLAGYTPEAFF TGTGCCAGCAGCTTGGCGGGATACACACCCGAAGCTTTCTTT
TRBJ1-5 NA TRBV7-9 NA CASSLTAGRDQPQHF TGTGCCAGCAGCTTAACGGCAGGGAGGGATCAGCCCCAGCATTTT
TRBJ1-1 TRBD1 TRBV10-3 NA CAISESRGGLVAFF TGTGCCATCAGTGAGTCTAGAGGGGGCTTGGTAGCTTTCTTT
TRBJ2-7 TRBD2 TRBV7-2 NA CASSPQAGTSGITYEQYF TGTGCCAGCAGCCCCCAGGCCGGGACTAGCGGTATTACCTACGAGCAGTACTTC
TRBJ1-6 NA TRBV9 NA CASSVGQLNSPLHF TGTGCCAGCAGCGTTGGACAGCTTAATTCACCCCTCCACTTT
TRBJ2-5 NA TRBV7-3 NA CASSLFKGETQYF TGTGCCAGCAGCTTATTCAAGGGGGAGACCCAGTACTTC
TRBJ1-2 NA TRBV28 NA CASSLGGDHGYTF TGTGCCAGCAGTTTAGGCGGGGACCATGGCTACACCTTC
TRBJ1-2 TRBD1 TRBV18 NA CASSPALDRANYGYTF TGTGCCAGCTCACCCGCCTTGGACAGGGCTAACTATGGCTACACCTTC
TRBJ1-6 NA TRBV6-5 NA CASSFELNSPLHF TGTGCCAGCAGTTTTGAGCTTAATTCACCCCTCCACTTT
TRBJ1-2 TRBD1 TRBV20-1 NA CSASDQGVNYGYTF TGCAGTGCTAGTGATCAGGGGGTTAACTATGGCTACACCTTC